The 17 T cell receptor beta chains below were found in one sample sequenced in a study of memory CD4+ T cells and cytomegalovirus serostatus. Repertoires were generated with immunoSEQ multiplex PCR, while TCRdb's copy carries only in-frame clones and drops some. The sample includes around 76,000 clones, 75% to 85% of them seen just once. Single viable CD3+CD4+CD8-CD45RO+ cells were sorted as the memory CD4+ T cells. The specimen sequenced was memory CD4+ T cells from blood. The receptors derive from an adult in good health and CMV-seropositive.

V and J are TRBV10-2 and TRBJ2-3, with 7 nucleotides matching TRBD1. The ends lost 0 bases at V and 6 bases at J; junction bases unmatched: 0. The CDR3 loop spans 13 amino acids. The germline CDR1 and CDR2 sequences are WSHSY and SAAADI. The CDR3 DNA follows: TGCGCCAGCAGTGAGTCGACAGGGGATACGCAGTATTTT. Translation: CASSESTGDTQYF.

The genes are TRBV11-3 and TRBJ1-2; 7 positions agree with TRBD1. The germline V gene has CDR1 SGHNT and CDR2 YENEEA. The CDR3 spans 13 residues. Germline trimming cut 5 bases from V and 5 bases from J; bases unmatched to any gene: 5. CDR3 nucleotide sequence: TGTGCCAGCAGCCTGGGACAGTTATATGGCTACACCTTC. This gives the protein CASSLGQLYGYTF.

The genes are TRBV13 and TRBJ2-5; 8 bases fit TRBD2. The germline V gene encodes CDR1 PRHDT and CDR2 FYEKMQ (reference sequence). The J segment lost 7 bases and the V segment lost 5 bases, leaving 9 bases of the junction unmatched. This CDR3 is built from 14 residues. The CDR3 bases are TGTGCCAGCAGCCGAAGAACCCTAGCGGGGACCCAGTACTTC. The encoded protein is CASSRRTLAGTQYF.

This clone has only a few counts. The chain recombines TRBV12-5 with TRBJ2-5; D is possibly TRBD1 or TRBD2 (5 bases each). Looked up from germline, CDR1 is LGHNT and CDR2 is FRNRAP. This CDR3 is 13 amino acids long. Trimming removed 5 bases at V and 3 bases at J, with 10 bases between. The CDR3 nucleotides are TGTGCTAGTGGTGGGACGGCCGAAGAGACCCAGTACTTC. This gives the protein CASGGTAEETQYF.

In its sample, this clone was seen once. The V and J genes are TRBV15 and TRBJ2-7; D might be TRBD1 or TRBD2, each matching 5 bases. In germline, CDR1 is LNHNV, CDR2 YYDKDF (reference sequence). The germline V and J ends were trimmed by 1 base and 3 bases, with 13 bases remaining between them. This CDR3 has 15 amino acids. The CDR3 loop reads CATSRGNPGRYEQYV. The CDR3, as DNA: TGTGCCACCAGCAGAGGGAATCCGGGGCGCTACGAGCAGTACGTC.

This chain links TRBV5-1 with TRBJ2-1, with 8 bases that match TRBD1. The CDR3 has 17 residues. V trimming: 0 bases; J trimming: 0 bases; junction bases outside the gene matches: 5. Germline V gene sequence: CDR1 SGHRS, CDR2 YFSETQ. Here the CDR3 reads CASSLAFGTGSYNEQFF. Written as DNA, the CDR3 is TGCGCCAGCAGCTTGGCCTTTGGGACAGGCTCCTACAATGAGCAGTTCTTC. The whole variable domain, remainder taken from reference TRBV5-1 and TRBJ2-1, is KAGVTQTPRYLIKTRGQQVTLSCSPISGHRSVSWYQQTPGQGLQFLFEYFSETQRNKGNFPGRFSGRQFSNSRSEMNVSTLELGDSALYLCASSLAFGTGSYNEQFFGPGTRLTVL.

This clone was found once. The V gene is TRBV18, the J gene TRBJ2-7; D possibly uses TRBD1 or TRBD2 (5 bases each). The CDR3 has 12 amino acids. Per the germline V gene, CDR1 is KGHSH and CDR2 is LQKENI. Trimming took 2 bases from V and 3 from J, leaving 5 bases between them. The CDR3 protein is CASSPGGYEQYV. The CDR3 region has the DNA TGTGCCAGCTCACCAGGGGGCTACGAGCAGTACGTC.

The gene calls are TRBV19 and TRBJ2-4, with D maybe TRBD2 (6 bases). Germline CDR1 is LNHDA and CDR2 is SQIVND (reference sequence). This CDR3 is built from 13 residues. V lost 7 bases, J lost 4 bases, and 11 bases lay in between. As DNA, the CDR3 is TGTGCCAGTACGGGGGTGATTAAAAACATTCAGTACTTC. It encodes CASTGVIKNIQYF.

This clone showed up just a few times. The V and J genes are TRBV7-9 and TRBJ1-2; D is possibly TRBD1 (6 bases). Germline V gives CDR1 SEHNR, CDR2 FQNEAQ (reference sequence). CDR3 length: 14 residues. V was cut by 5 bases and J by 4 bases, with 14 bases left in between. For the CDR3, the DNA is TGTGCCAGCAGCCAAAGGACAGCCATCTATGGCTACACCTTC. As protein: CASSQRTAIYGYTF.

The chain employs TRBV11-2 and TRBJ2-7; 9 nucleotides agree with TRBD1. The CDR3 sequence is 16 residues long. The germline CDR1 and CDR2 sequences are SGHAT and FQNNGV. Unmatched junction bases numbered 11, after V lost 5 bases and J lost 3 bases. The DNA of the CDR3 is TGTGCCAGCAGCACGACCTTAGACAGGGGGGGCTACGAGCAGTACTTC. Amino acids: CASSTTLDRGGYEQYF.

The chain employs TRBV6-5 and TRBJ2-2; D gene ambiguous. The CDR3 extends over 12 amino acids. V shed 6 bases and J shed 4 bases, with 6 bases lying between them. Germline-derived CDR1 and CDR2 are MNHEY and SVGAGI. Here the CDR3 DNA reads TGTGCCAGCAGAACTACCACCGGGGAGCTGTTTTTT. Translation: CASRTTTGELFF.

CDR3 region: CASSPEERYEQYV. DNA for the CDR3: TGTGCCAGCAGCCCCGAGGAACGTTACGAGCAGTACGTC. V and J are TRBV4-2 and TRBJ2-7, with no clear D. Trimming removed 4 bases at V and 4 bases at J, with 11 bases between. The CDR3 length is 13 residues. Germline V gives CDR1 LGHNA, CDR2 YNFKEQ.

The V gene is TRBV19, the J gene TRBJ2-2; D possibly corresponds to TRBD2 (7 bases). Germline loops: CDR1 LNHDA, CDR2 SQIVND (reference sequence). V dropped 4 bases and J dropped 0 bases, with 12 bases sitting between them. The CDR3 spans 16 residues. The CDR3 loop is CASSTGGPTNTGELFF. In DNA form, the CDR3 reads TGTGCCAGTAGTACGGGGGGCCCAACGAACACCGGGGAGCTGTTTTTT.

J is TRBJ1-4 and V is TRBV6-6; 8 bases match TRBD1. The CDR3 loop spans 15 amino acids. The ends lost 4 bases at V and 7 bases at J; junction bases unmatched: 8. Per the germline V gene, CDR1 is MNHNY and CDR2 is SVGAGI (reference sequence). The CDR3 loop reads CASSSVDRGGEKLFF. CDR3 nucleotides: TGTGCCAGCAGTTCCGTAGACAGGGGCGGTGAAAAACTGTTTTTT.

This sequence joins TRBV7-9 and TRBJ2-3, with 9 nucleotides matching TRBD2. This CDR3 region has 16 residues. CDR1 is SEHNR, CDR2 FQNEAQ, per germline (reference sequence). V was pared by 3 bases and J by 0 bases, with 4 bases of the junction left unmatched. CDR3 sequence reads: CASSFCAGGSTDTQYF. CDR3 in DNA: TGTGCCAGCAGCTTTTGCGCGGGGGGGAGCACAGATACGCAGTATTTT.

The gene calls are TRBV2 and TRBJ1-1, with D tentatively TRBD1 (5 bases). The CDR3 consists of 15 residues. V gave up 2 bases and J gave up 5 bases, with 15 bases separating them. The germline gives CDR1 SNHLY, CDR2 FYNNEI. The chain's CDR3 is CASSESRGLRTEAFF. CDR3 bases: TGTGCCAGCAGTGAATCCCGGGGGTTGAGAACTGAAGCTTTCTTT.

In its sample, this clone was seen once. Possible read error: a much larger clone is one base away. The V call is TRBV19, the J call TRBJ2-3; a possible D gene is TRBD2 (6 bases). The CDR3 is made up of 12 amino acids. The germline CDR1 and CDR2 sequences are LNHDA and SQIVND (reference sequence). The CDR3 region is CASRISGDAQYF. The CDR3 bases are TGTGCCAGTAGGATTAGCGGAGATGCGCAGTATTTT.